This T cell receptor (beta chain) was recovered during a study of blood T cell repertoires in COVID-19 (dated by TCRdb to 2018 to 2021). Regarding the study in general: Samples from collaborators originated in the United States, Italy and Spain and spanned both the acute and convalescent phases of COVID-19. The prospective study material was composed of cDNA or gDNA derived from T cells, B-cell-depleted T cells, or PBMCs. The dataset comprised deeply sampled blood TCRbeta repertoires from subjects exposed to, actively infected with, or recovered from COVID-19. The repertoires were made available in a free public database intended to serve as a resource for research on the immune response to SARS-CoV-2. Samples came from the ongoing ImmuneRACE study (first 160 participants) plus 1,254 subjects from 6 global collaborators. Sample metadata almost always included a de-identified subject ID, COVID-19 status, age in years and sex. HLA class I and class II types, where available, came from metadata supplied by the sample provider rather than from assay-based typing. General conclusions and limits of the study: The quantity of clinical and demographic metadata differed by source and by participant and was supplied without curation.

CDR1 MDHEN and CDR2 SYDVKM are derived from the germline V gene. Reading from cysteine to phenylalanine, the CDR3 counts 17 amino acids. Of all the DNA, just the CDR3 is kept, 51 bases in frame from base 1. The germline ends are 24 bases apart after V is trimmed by 2 bases and J by 7 bases. Each collaborating institution followed its own protocols to collect whole blood in K2EDTA tubes. For TCRbeta analysis, collaborators shipped samples in one of three forms: frozen whole blood, isolated PBMCs, or DNA extracted from either of those sample types. The immunoSEQ Assay, a bias-controlled multiplex PCR, was used to amplify TCRbeta CDR3 regions from genomic DNA. In the original analysis: Within the assay, amplification of reference gene primers was used to estimate how many nucleated cells each sample contained. To quantify the absolute abundance of each unique TCRbeta CDR3 rearrangement, sequence reads were collapsed and filtered. Productive Simpson clonality was computed per sample as the square root of Simpson's diversity index over productive rearrangements. TCRdb provides this immuneACCESS table in a form limited to in-frame rearrangements. Some clones are lacking; in checked studies, under half of them reflect an unresolved V gene, and why the rest are absent is not known. V and J calls and clone size are as listed in that table; D and trimming were resolved from the DNA. The sample table shows about 210,000 clones, and approximately 80% are seen once. The top ten clonotypes cover roughly 13% of the sample.

Regarding this clone: What antigen it recognizes has not been identified. Within one base of it there is no much larger clone, and no base qualities were kept.

This receptor was identified in a human donor in a cohort sampled during active COVID-19. Recombination joined TRBV28 with TRBJ2-7; D gene: possibly TRBD2, on 7 matching bases. Material: peripheral blood. The DNA sequence follows: TGTGCCAGCAGTTTACCAGGGGCGGCTAGCGGCCATGAGGAGCAGTACTTC. This encodes CASSLPGAASGHEEQYF.